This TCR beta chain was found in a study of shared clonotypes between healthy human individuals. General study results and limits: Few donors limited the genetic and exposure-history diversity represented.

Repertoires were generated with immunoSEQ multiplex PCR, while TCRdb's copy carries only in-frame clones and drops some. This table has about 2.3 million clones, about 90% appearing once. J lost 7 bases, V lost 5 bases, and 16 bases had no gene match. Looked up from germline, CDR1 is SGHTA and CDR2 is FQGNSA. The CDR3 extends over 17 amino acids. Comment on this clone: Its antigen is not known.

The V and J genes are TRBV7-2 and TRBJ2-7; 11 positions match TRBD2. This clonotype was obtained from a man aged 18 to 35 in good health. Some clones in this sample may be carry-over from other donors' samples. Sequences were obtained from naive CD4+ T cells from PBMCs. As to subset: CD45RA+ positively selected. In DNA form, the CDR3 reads TGTGCCAGCAGCCCGAGGGGGACTAGCGGAAACGTCCGGGAGCAGTACTTC. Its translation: CASSPRGTSGNVREQYF. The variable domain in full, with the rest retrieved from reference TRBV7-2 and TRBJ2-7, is GAGVSQSPSNKVTEKGKDVELRCDPISGHTALYWYRQSLGQGLEFLIYFQGNSAPDKSGLPSDRFSAERTGGSVSTLTIQRTQQEDSAVYLCASSPRGTSGNVREQYFGPGTRLTVT.